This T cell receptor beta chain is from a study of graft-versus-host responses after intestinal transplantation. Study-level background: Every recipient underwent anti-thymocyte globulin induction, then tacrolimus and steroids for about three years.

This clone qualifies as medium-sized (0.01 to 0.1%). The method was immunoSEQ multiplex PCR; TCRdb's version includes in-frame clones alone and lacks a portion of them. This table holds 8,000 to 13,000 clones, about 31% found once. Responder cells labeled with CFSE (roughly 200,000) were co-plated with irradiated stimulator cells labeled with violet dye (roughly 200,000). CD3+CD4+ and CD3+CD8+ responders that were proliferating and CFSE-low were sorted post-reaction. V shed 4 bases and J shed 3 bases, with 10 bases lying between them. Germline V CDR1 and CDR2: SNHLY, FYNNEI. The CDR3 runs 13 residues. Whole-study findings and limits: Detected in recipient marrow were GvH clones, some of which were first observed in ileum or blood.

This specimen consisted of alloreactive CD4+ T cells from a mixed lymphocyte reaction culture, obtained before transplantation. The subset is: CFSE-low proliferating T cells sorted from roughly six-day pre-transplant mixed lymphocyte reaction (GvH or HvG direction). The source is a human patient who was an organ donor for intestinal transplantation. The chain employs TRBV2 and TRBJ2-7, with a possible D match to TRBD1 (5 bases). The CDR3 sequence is CASSGDRFYEQYF. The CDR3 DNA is TGTGCCAGCAGTGGAGACAGATTCTACGAGCAGTACTTC.